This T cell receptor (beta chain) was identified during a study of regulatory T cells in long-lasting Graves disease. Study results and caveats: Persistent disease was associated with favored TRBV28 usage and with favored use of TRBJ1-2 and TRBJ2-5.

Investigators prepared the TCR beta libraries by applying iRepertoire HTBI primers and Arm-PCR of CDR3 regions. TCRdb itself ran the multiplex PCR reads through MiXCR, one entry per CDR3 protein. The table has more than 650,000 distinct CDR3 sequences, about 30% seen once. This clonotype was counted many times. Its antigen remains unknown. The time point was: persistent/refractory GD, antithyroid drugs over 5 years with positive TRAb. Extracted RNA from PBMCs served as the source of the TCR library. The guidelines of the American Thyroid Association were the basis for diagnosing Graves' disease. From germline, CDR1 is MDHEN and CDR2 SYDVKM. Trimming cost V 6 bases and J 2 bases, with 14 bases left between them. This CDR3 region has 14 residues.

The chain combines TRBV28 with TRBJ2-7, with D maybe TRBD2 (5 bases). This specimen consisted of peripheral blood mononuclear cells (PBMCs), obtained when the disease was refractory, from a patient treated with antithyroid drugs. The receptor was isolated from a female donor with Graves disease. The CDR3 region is CASRPSGEAYEQYF. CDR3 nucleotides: TGTGCCAGCAGACCCAGCGGCGAAGCCTACGAGCAGTACTTC.